The 22 T cell receptor beta chains below all came from one sample that was sequenced in a study of T cells in Graves' hyperthyroidism and ophthalmopathy. Amplification of TCR beta CDR3 regions was performed using RNA transcripts as template. First-round RT-PCR with HTBI primers amplified the TCR CDR3 region. TCRdb reprocessed the multiplex PCR reads with MiXCR, giving one entry per CDR3 protein. The sample has approximately 380,000 distinct CDR3 sequences, less than 20% seen once. The sequencing sample was made of blood. These receptors were collected from a young man with Graves' ophthalmopathy.

V gene TRBV4-3 combines with J gene TRBJ1-1; unclear D gene. V dropped 1 base and J dropped 6 bases, with 15 bases sitting between them. The CDR3 sequence is 15 residues long. CDR1 LGHNA and CDR2 YSLEER come from the germline V gene. CDR3 sequence reads: CASSQGTAGKAEAFF. The DNA of the CDR3 is TGCGCCAGCAGCCAAGGGACGGCGGGGAAAGCTGAAGCTTTCTTT.

This clonotype was observed at least ten times. Here the CDR3 reads CSVAPRLGNTEAFF. DNA for the CDR3: TGCAGCGTTGCCCCGAGGTTAGGGAACACTGAAGCTTTCTTT. This sequence joins TRBV29-1 and TRBJ1-1; D gene unclear. Per germline, CDR1 SQVTM and CDR2 ANQGSEA. The V end was cut by 4 bases, the J end by 1 base, with 13 bases between. The CDR3 covers 14 residues.

At least ten counts were recorded for this clonotype. V gene TRBV3-1 combines with J gene TRBJ1-1, with D possibly TRBD1 on 6 matching bases. CDR1 and CDR2 from the germline V gene are LGHDT and YNNKEL (reference sequence). CDR3 length: 14 residues. The germline V and J ends were trimmed by 0 bases and 2 bases, with 7 bases remaining between them. This CDR3 is CASSQEQGNTEAFF. The CDR3 DNA reads as TGTGCCAGCAGCCAAGAACAGGGCAACACTGAAGCTTTCTTT.

This clonotype was observed at least ten times. The CDR3 region has the DNA TGTGCCAGTAGCTCTGGCTGGGAGCAGTACTTC. It encodes CASSSGWEQYF. This chain connects TRBV9 to TRBJ2-7; D not certain. CDR1 is SGDLS and CDR2 is YYNGEE in the germline V gene. The CDR3 sequence is 11 residues long. V was pared by 8 bases and J by 7 bases, with 13 bases between. Supplemented by reference TRBV9 and TRBJ2-7, the full variable domain reads DSGVTQTPKHLITATGQRVTLRCSPRSGDLSVYWYQQSLDQGLQFLIQYYNGEERAKGNILERFSAQQFPDLHSELNLSSLELGDSALYFCASSSGWEQYFGPGTRLTVT.

The sample holds many counts of this clonotype. This chain links TRBV27 with TRBJ2-7; 8 bases fit TRBD1. Germline V gene lookup returns CDR1 MNHEY and CDR2 SMNVEV (reference sequence). V shed 5 bases and J 3 bases; nucleotides not matched to a gene: 6. This CDR3 contains 14 residues. The CDR3 DNA reads TGTGCCAGCAGTGTACTGGGACAGGACTACGAGCAGTACTTC. This translates into CASSVLGQDYEQYF.

This clonotype was detected only a few times. CDR3 loop: CASSPETGDNTIYF. The CDR3 DNA reads as TGTGCCAGCAGCCCCGAGACAGGGGATAACACCATATATTTT. The chain carries TRBV7-8 and TRBJ1-3, with 8 bases fitting TRBD1. This CDR3 has 14 amino acids. The J segment lost 7 bases and the V segment lost 5 bases, leaving 7 bases of the junction unmatched. Germline CDR1 and CDR2: SGHVS and FQNEAQ.

The genes are TRBV5-1 and TRBJ1-4; TRBD1 is a possible D gene (6 bases). This CDR3 region has 15 residues. CDR1 is SGHRS and CDR2 is YFSETQ in the germline V gene. V was cut by 0 bases and J by 8 bases, with 14 bases left in between. CDR3 coding DNA: TGCGCCAGCAGCTTGGCGCGGACAAGGGGGGAAAAACTGTTTTTT. It codes for CASSLARTRGEKLFF.

In its sample, this clonotype was seen many times. The gene calls are TRBV3-1 and TRBJ1-2; unclear D gene. Looked up from germline, CDR1 is LGHDT and CDR2 is YNNKEL (reference sequence). This CDR3 is built from 14 residues. Trimming pared 1 base from V and 1 base from J, leaving 7 bases between. The CDR3 spells CASSQVAVNYGYTF. The DNA of the CDR3 is TGTGCCAGCAGCCAAGTGGCCGTTAACTATGGCTACACCTTC.

This clonotype has only a few counts. The chain recombines TRBV14 with TRBJ1-2; D is perhaps TRBD1 (5 bases). The CDR3 extends over 15 amino acids. Germline V gene sequence: CDR1 SGHDN, CDR2 FVKESK. Trimming left V 0 bases short and J 4 bases short, with 12 bases between. The CDR3 loop is CASSQDKGPGYGYTF. CDR3 nucleotide sequence: TGTGCCAGCAGCCAAGATAAGGGGCCTGGCTATGGCTACACCTTC. Full variable domain (remainder filled in from reference TRBV14 and TRBJ1-2): EAGVTQFPSHSVIEKGQTVTLRCDPISGHDNLYWYRRVMGKEIKFLLHFVKESKQDESGMPNNRFLAERTGGTYSTLKVQPAELEDSGVYFCASSQDKGPGYGYTFGSGTRLTVV.

The chain joins TRBV2 to TRBJ2-3; 7 bases line up with TRBD1. The length of the CDR3 is 16 residues. After removal of 4 bases from V and 1 base from J, the junction contained 8 bases not matched to a gene. CDR1 SNHLY and CDR2 FYNNEI come from the germline V gene. CDR3 sequence: CASSAPGQDGTDTQYF. The CDR3 nucleotides are TGTGCCAGCAGTGCCCCAGGACAGGACGGCACAGATACGCAGTATTTT.

This clonotype was counted ten times or more. The chain links TRBV6-1 to TRBJ2-7; 9 nucleotides line up with TRBD1. This CDR3 is 15 amino acids long. V lost 7 bases, J lost 3 bases, and 10 bases stayed unmatched. The germline CDR1 and CDR2 sequences are MNHNS and SASEGT. This CDR3 is CASTKPGTGFYEQYF. The CDR3 bases are TGTGCCAGCACCAAACCCGGGACAGGGTTCTACGAGCAGTACTTC.

This clonotype appeared a few times. V gene TRBV5-1 combines with J gene TRBJ2-3; TRBD1 or TRBD2 may be the D gene (5 bases each). V lost 4 bases to trimming and J lost 3 bases, with 15 bases between them. Per germline, CDR1 SGHRS and CDR2 YFSETQ. The CDR3 sequence is 15 residues long. CDR3 amino acids: CASSQQPGPTDTQYF. In nucleotides, the CDR3 is TGCGCCAGCAGCCAACAACCGGGGCCAACAGATACGCAGTATTTT.

There are a few counts of this clonotype. The chain employs TRBV29-1 and TRBJ2-5, with TRBD1 matching 7 bases. The CDR3 runs to 14 residues. Germline values: CDR1 SQVTM, CDR2 ANQGSEA. V dropped 4 bases and J dropped 2; count of bases not matched to a gene: 7. CDR3 in DNA: TGCAGCGTTGCTAGTCGGGACAGACAAGAGACCCAGTACTTC. Protein: CSVASRDRQETQYF.

This clonotype was found a few times. V gene TRBV5-1 combines with J gene TRBJ2-7, with 9 bases lining up with TRBD1. This CDR3 spans 15 amino acids. The V segment lost 1 base and the J segment 6 bases; nucleotides outside the gene matches: 8. Germline-derived CDR1 and CDR2 are SGHRS and YFSETQ. CDR3 region: CASSLSAGTGTEQYF. The CDR3 region has the DNA TGCGCCAGCAGCTTGAGTGCTGGGACAGGGACCGAGCAGTACTTC.

This clonotype was seen only a few times. V is TRBV12-3 or TRBV12-4 and J is TRBJ2-2, with D possibly called TRBD1 or TRBD2 (6 bases each). This CDR3 is built from 14 residues. The V gene lost 5 bases and the J gene lost 5 bases, with 12 bases spanning the gap. CDR3 DNA sequence: TGTGCCAGCAGTATGGGGGGCGGTACCGGGGAGCTGTTTTTT. Encoded protein: CASSMGGGTGELFF.

The J gene is TRBJ2-3, the V gene TRBV4-1; the D call may be TRBD1 or TRBD2 (5 bases each). This CDR3 spans 18 amino acids. Per germline, CDR1 MGHRA and CDR2 YSYEKL. The V end lost 4 bases, the J end lost 4 bases, and 24 bases lay between the germline ends. CDR3 nucleotide sequence: TGCGCCAGCAGCCGTATTTTCTTGGTCCGGGACGAGGCAGATACGCAGTATTTT. It specifies CASSRIFLVRDEADTQYF.

This clonotype was observed at least ten times. The rearrangement links TRBV12-3 or TRBV12-4 to TRBJ1-6; D not certain. Trimming stripped 5 bases from V and 4 bases from J, with 6 bases between. The CDR3 is 13 amino acids. The chain's CDR3 is CASSPSYNSPLHF. CDR3 nucleotides: TGTGCCAGCAGTCCCTCATATAATTCACCCCTCCACTTT.

The CDR3 sequence is CSVIDTEAFF. The CDR3 DNA reads as TGCAGCGTCATAGACACTGAAGCTTTCTTT. This sequence joins TRBV29-1 and TRBJ1-1; D remains ambiguous. V gave up 6 bases and J gave up 3 bases, with 5 bases separating them. The germline CDR1 and CDR2 sequences are SQVTM and ANQGSEA. This CDR3 comprises 10 residues.

This clonotype has a count of ten or more. The rearrangement joins TRBV5-5 to TRBJ1-1; D gene uncertain. The V end lost 5 bases, the J end lost 1 base, and 9 bases lay between the germline ends. From germline, CDR1 is SGHKS and CDR2 YYEKEE (reference sequence). The CDR3 loop spans 13 amino acids. The CDR3 DNA reads TGTGCCAGCAGAGATACGGGGAACACTGAAGCTTTCTTT. This sequence encodes CASRDTGNTEAFF.

This clonotype came up many times. The gene calls are TRBV2 and TRBJ2-1, with 11 nucleotides matching TRBD2. The trim removed 9 bases at V and 7 bases at J, leaving 5 bases unmatched. The CDR3 consists of 13 residues. From germline, CDR1 is SNHLY and CDR2 FYNNEI. For the CDR3, the DNA is TGTGCCAGGGGGATAGCGGGGGGGAATGAGCAGTTCTTC. It codes for CARGIAGGNEQFF. The full variable domain, completed using reference TRBV2 and TRBJ2-1, is EPEVTQTPSHQVTQMGQEVILRCVPISNHLYFYWYRQILGQKVEFLVSFYNNEISEKSEIFDDQFSVERPDGSNFTLKIRSTKLEDSAMYFCARGIAGGNEQFFGPGTRLTVL.

This chain uses TRBV15 with TRBJ1-1, with 7 bases matching TRBD1. Germline V gives CDR1 LNHNV, CDR2 YYDKDF (reference sequence). Germline trimming cut 0 bases from V and 6 bases from J; bases unmatched to any gene: 7. CDR3 length equals 15 residues. CDR3 sequence reads: CATSRDLTGAAEAFF. CDR3 nucleotides: TGTGCCACCAGCAGAGATCTTACAGGGGCAGCTGAAGCTTTCTTT. The complete variable domain, with remaining parts taken from reference TRBV15 and TRBJ1-1, reads DAMVIQNPRYQVTQFGKPVTLSCSQTLNHNVMYWYQQKSSQAPKLLFHYYDKDFNNEADTPDNFQSRRPNTSFCFLDIRSPGLGDTAMYLCATSRDLTGAAEAFFGQGTRLTVV.

This clonotype has at least ten counts. The DNA for the CDR3 is TGTGCCAGCAGCTCCGGACAGGGAAGGAATGAGCAGTTCTTC. Its translation is CASSSGQGRNEQFF. V usage is TRBV7-3 and J usage is TRBJ2-1, with TRBD1 identical over 8 bases. V lost 4 bases and J lost 7; bases outside the gene matches: 6. Germline values: CDR1 SGHTA, CDR2 FQGTGA. This CDR3 comprises 14 residues. The variable domain in full, with the rest retrieved from reference TRBV7-3 and TRBJ2-1, is GAGVSQTPSNKVTEKGKYVELRCDPISGHTALYWYRQSLGQGPEFLIYFQGTGAADDSGLPNDRFFAVRPEGSVSTLKIQRTERGDSAVYLCASSSGQGRNEQFFGPGTRLTVL.